This T cell receptor (beta chain) was identified during a study of blood T cell repertoires in COVID-19. The CDR3 is 15 residues long. V lost 5 bases to trimming and J lost 0 bases, with 14 bases between them. Germline V gene lookup returns CDR1 MNHEY and CDR2 SVGAGI. Libraries were prepared by immunoSEQ multiplex PCR; TCRdb keeps only in-frame clonotypes and omits some of them. The sample comprises 450,000 or so clones, around nine tenths of which are singletons, and 0.75% to 0.85% rests with the top ten. Sequenced material: peripheral blood. The rearrangement links TRBV6-5 to TRBJ2-7; D might be TRBD2 (6 bases). This sequence was found in a man between 18 and 29 years old with COVID-19, enrolled during active disease. The CDR3: CASSPRETLSYEQYF. DNA of the CDR3: TGTGCCAGCAGTCCCCGGGAGACACTCTCCTACGAGCAGTACTTC.